Each of the 8 T cell receptor beta chains below was sequenced from the same sample in a study of cytomegalovirus exposure and HLA in healthy donors. Both 60 Vbeta primers and 13 Jbeta primers went into the PCR. The data were produced by immunoSEQ multiplex PCR, yet TCRdb's version contains in-frame clones alone and is incomplete. The sample consists of around 110,000 clones, roughly four fifths of them appearing once. Material: PBMCs. These receptor sequences come from a young woman in good health and CMV-seronegative.

This chain uses TRBV6-5 with TRBJ2-7; maybe TRBD2 (6 bases). Germline V gene data show CDR1 as MNHEY and CDR2 as SVGAGI. The V and J ends lost 2 bases and 0 bases respectively, with 8 bases between them. This CDR3 has 14 amino acids. The CDR3 spells CASSYGLRSYEQYF. As DNA, the CDR3 is TGTGCCAGCAGTTACGGACTACGCTCCTACGAGCAGTACTTC.

The J gene is TRBJ2-1, the V gene TRBV4-1; D possibly corresponds to TRBD2 (7 bases). Germline V lookup: CDR1 MGHRA, CDR2 YSYEKL. The CDR3 spans 15 residues. The V and J ends lost 4 bases and 7 bases respectively, with 17 bases between them. CDR3 region: CASSPGGLILNEQFF. CDR3 bases: TGCGCCAGCAGCCCGGGGGGCCTCATTTTGAATGAGCAGTTCTTC.

This clone has just a few counts. This sequence joins TRBV7-2 and TRBJ2-2; possibly TRBD2 for D (6 bases). With 1 base removed from V and 6 bases from J, the gap between germline ends came to 9 bases. This CDR3 spans 14 amino acids. Looked up from germline, CDR1 is SGHTA and CDR2 is FQGNSA. The CDR3 here is CASSLVAGPGELFF. The CDR3 region has the DNA TGTGCCAGCAGCTTAGTGGCGGGGCCCGGGGAGCTGTTTTTT.

For this clone: A junction end diverges from the germline sequence, so it may reflect a read error. This chain uses TRBV4-1 with TRBJ1-5; 7 bases line up with TRBD1. In germline, CDR1 is MGHRA, CDR2 YSYEKL. The CDR3 has 16 residues. In nucleotides, the CDR3 is TGCGCCAGCAGACAAGGAACAGGGGTCGGCAATCAGCCCCAGCATTTT. This gives the protein CASRQGTGVGNQPQHF.

V gene TRBV30 combines with J gene TRBJ1-6; a weak D match, TRBD1 (6 bases). CDR3 size: 14 residues. The germline CDR1 and CDR2 sequences are GTSNPN and SVGIG (reference sequence). V lost 5 bases and J 5 bases, leaving 13 bases between the germline ends. This CDR3 reads CAWEQGPNNSPLHF. DNA for the CDR3: TGTGCCTGGGAACAGGGTCCAAATAATTCACCCCTCCACTTT.

The rearrangement uses TRBV5-1 and TRBJ1-1; 7 bases map to TRBD1. The V and J ends lost 4 bases and 3 bases, in that order; junction bases with no gene match: 9. Per germline, CDR1 SGHRS and CDR2 YFSETQ. The CDR3 totals 15 residues. Written as DNA, the CDR3 is TGCGCCAGCAGCGAGTTTGAAGGGGGCTACACTGAAGCTTTCTTT. It codes for CASSEFEGGYTEAFF. The whole variable domain, filled in from reference TRBV5-1 and TRBJ1-1, reads KAGVTQTPRYLIKTRGQQVTLSCSPISGHRSVSWYQQTPGQGLQFLFEYFSETQRNKGNFPGRFSGRQFSNSRSEMNVSTLELGDSALYLCASSEFEGGYTEAFFGQGTRLTVV.

This clone was seen a handful of times. This CDR3 reads CASSVQGYEQYF. The CDR3 DNA is TGTGCCAGCAGCGTACAGGGCTACGAGCAGTACTTC. J is TRBJ2-7 and V is TRBV5-6; maybe TRBD1 (6 bases). The CDR3 sequence is 12 residues long. Germline CDR1 SGHDT, CDR2 YYEEEE. Deletions cut 4 bases from V and 3 bases from J, with 8 bases between.

The chain carries TRBV6-1 and TRBJ1-6; TRBD1 matches 7 bases. V shed 0 bases and J 8 bases; nucleotides not matched to a gene: 4. The CDR3 spans 15 residues. From germline, CDR1 is MNHNS and CDR2 SASEGT. The CDR3 is CASSEAPGQDSPLHF. CDR3 DNA: TGTGCCAGCAGTGAAGCGCCAGGACAGGATTCACCCCTCCACTTT.